These 20 T cell receptor beta chains came from one sample sequenced in a study of control samples from healthy donors and cancer patients. Generated by immunoSEQ multiplex PCR, the TCRdb table keeps only in-frame clones and is missing some. The table shows over 110,000 clones, with about 88% occurring only once. The source material was blood. Source of these receptors: a woman in her twenties or thirties in good health.

The chain uses TRBV3-1 (or the pseudogene TRBV3-2) and TRBJ2-7; D may be TRBD2 (5 bases). Trimming cost V 1 base and J 3 bases, with 10 bases left between them. CDR3 length: 14 residues. The germline V gene encodes CDR1 LGHDT and CDR2 YNNKEL (reference sequence). The CDR3 loop reads CASSQGPGFYEQYF. The CDR3 region has the DNA TGTGCCAGCAGCCAAGGGCCGGGGTTCTACGAGCAGTACTTC.

The V call is TRBV6-5, the J call TRBJ2-3, with 8 bases matching TRBD1. V was pared by 3 bases and J by 6 bases, with 5 bases of the junction left unmatched. This CDR3 spans 14 amino acids. Germline lookup yields CDR1 MNHEY and CDR2 SVGAGI. CDR3 sequence (DNA): TGTGCCAGCAGTTATGGGACAGGACGGGATACGCAGTATTTT. It encodes CASSYGTGRDTQYF.

This chain connects TRBV25-1 to TRBJ1-2, with 10 bases matching TRBD1. CDR1 and CDR2 (germline): MGHDK, SYGVNS. Trimming took 4 bases from V and 5 from J; bases not matched to a gene: 4. The CDR3 has 14 residues. CDR3 sequence reads: CASSVGGQGYGYTF. DNA of the CDR3: TGTGCCAGCAGTGTAGGGGGACAGGGGTATGGCTACACCTTC.

The chain has TRBV27 and TRBJ1-6; 7 positions agree with TRBD1. The CDR3 contains 15 residues. V shed 3 bases and J 10 bases; nucleotides not matched to a gene: 9. Germline V CDR1 and CDR2: MNHEY, SMNVEV (reference sequence). Here the CDR3 reads CASSFQGTAGSPLHF. In DNA form, the CDR3 reads TGTGCCAGCAGTTTCCAAGGGACAGCCGGGTCACCCCTCCACTTT.

This sequence joins TRBV6-1 and TRBJ1-1; no definite D call. This CDR3 comprises 18 residues. V lost 3 bases and J lost 1, with 21 bases in between. Germline CDR1 and CDR2: MNHNS and SASEGT. The CDR3 sequence: CASSDITSMAGTNTEAFF. CDR3 in DNA: TGTGCCAGCAGTGATATAACCAGTATGGCAGGCACGAACACTGAAGCTTTCTTT.

The CDR3 DNA sequence: TGTGCCAGCAGCTTACAGCCTAGCGGCGGGGAGCTGTTTTTT. It translates to CASSLQPSGGELFF. The chain is built from TRBV11-2 and TRBJ2-2; TRBD2 aligns across 7 bases. V was clipped by 2 bases and J by 7 bases; unmatched bases: 4. Germline loops: CDR1 SGHAT, CDR2 FQNNGV. The CDR3 is made up of 14 amino acids.

This chain uses TRBV25-1 with TRBJ1-1; no firm D call. Germline V gene sequence: CDR1 MGHDK, CDR2 SYGVNS. Trimming removed 4 bases from V and 0 bases from J, with 15 bases in between. The length of the CDR3 is 16 residues. The DNA for the CDR3 is TGTGCCAGCAGTGTCCACACCGTAGGGATGAACACTGAAGCTTTCTTT. Its translation is CASSVHTVGMNTEAFF.

This chain links TRBV5-5 with TRBJ2-3, with D uncertain. Germline V gene lookup returns CDR1 SGHKS and CDR2 YYEKEE (reference sequence). V dropped 1 base and J dropped 2 bases, with 8 bases sitting between them. The CDR3 sequence is 14 residues long. The DNA for the CDR3 is TGTGCCAGCAGCTTGATGGCGTACACAGATACGCAGTATTTT. Translation: CASSLMAYTDTQYF.

J is TRBJ2-7 and V is TRBV7-2, with a possible D match to TRBD2 (6 bases). The germline CDR1 and CDR2 sequences are SGHTA and FQGNSA. The V end was cut by 5 bases, the J end by 0 bases, with 14 bases between. The CDR3 extends over 15 amino acids. The CDR3, as DNA: TGTGCCAGCAGCCGGACGGGACTGAGCTCCTACGAGCAGTACTTC. It specifies CASSRTGLSSYEQYF.

The rearrangement uses TRBV19 and TRBJ1-2, with 9 positions matching TRBD1. Germline CDR1 is LNHDA and CDR2 is SQIVND (reference sequence). V lost 4 bases to trimming and J lost 6 bases; unmatched junction nucleotides: 12. This CDR3 spans 16 amino acids. CDR3: CASSTNKPGQGNGYTF. DNA of the CDR3: TGTGCCAGTAGTACAAACAAACCGGGACAGGGCAATGGCTACACCTTC. The full variable domain, completed using reference TRBV19 and TRBJ1-2, is DGGITQSPKYLFRKEGQNVTLSCEQNLNHDAMYWYRQDPGQGLRLIYYSQIVNDFQKGDIAEGYSVSREKKESFPLTVTSAQKNPTAFYLCASSTNKPGQGNGYTFGSGTRLTVV.

The genes are TRBV7-2 and TRBJ2-7, with 8 bases matching TRBD2. The junction had 6 bases not matched to a gene; V was cut back by 1 base and J by 4 bases. The V gene's germline CDR1 is SGHTA and CDR2 FQGNSA. The CDR3 is made up of 15 amino acids. CDR3 in amino acids: CASSLVAGGPYEQYF. CDR3 bases: TGTGCCAGCAGCTTAGTGGCGGGAGGCCCGTACGAGCAGTACTTC.

The chain recombines TRBV21-1 with TRBJ1-5; the D call TRBD1 from the table was never checked on the DNA. TRBV21-1 is a pseudogene. This CDR3 has 17 residues. CDR3 residues: CASNTKGDTGSNQPQHF. CDR3 DNA sequence: TGTGCCAGCAACACCAAGGGGGACACGGGAAGCAATCAGCCCCAGCATTTT.

Comments on this clone: A read error may produce the germline difference seen at one junction end. J is TRBJ2-1 and V is TRBV27; possible D gene TRBD1, 5 bases. Per germline, CDR1 MNHEY and CDR2 SMNVEV (reference sequence). The CDR3 is 14 amino acids. The CDR3 spells CASSHGPDGPLRVF. The CDR3 nucleotides read TGTGCCAGCAGCCACGGCCCGGATGGACCTCTCAGGGTCTTC.

V usage is TRBV5-5 and J usage is TRBJ1-4; D may be TRBD1 (5 bases). CDR1 SGHKS and CDR2 YYEKEE come from the germline V gene (reference sequence). Deletions cut 5 bases from V and 6 bases from J, with 14 bases between. CDR3 length equals 14 residues. CDR3 DNA: TGTGCCAGCAGGTTGAGGAGGGGTGATGAAAAACTGTTTTTT. Translated: CASRLRRGDEKLFF.

The genes are TRBV27 and TRBJ2-7; perhaps TRBD1 as D (5 bases). CDR3 size: 16 residues. Germline V gene sequence: CDR1 MNHEY, CDR2 SMNVEV (reference sequence). V lost 3 bases and J 0 bases, leaving 15 bases between the germline ends. The CDR3 protein is CASSLSRQTISYEQYF. CDR3 bases: TGTGCCAGCAGTTTGTCACGACAGACGATCTCCTACGAGCAGTACTTC.

V usage is TRBV24-1 and J usage is TRBJ2-1, with 7 bases identical to TRBD2. CDR1 KGHDR and CDR2 SFDVKD come from the germline V gene. This CDR3 is 15 amino acids long. With 12 bases clipped from V and 0 bases from J, the junction kept 10 bases outside the gene matches. The CDR3 is CALGGDAGSYNEQFF. The CDR3 DNA follows: TGTGCCCTGGGAGGGGATGCCGGCTCCTACAATGAGCAGTTCTTC.

The rearrangement links TRBV11-2 to TRBJ2-5; a possible D gene is TRBD2 (6 bases). V lost 5 bases and J lost 5, with 12 bases in between. Germline-derived CDR1 and CDR2 are SGHAT and FQNNGV. The CDR3 spans 13 residues. CDR3 DNA sequence: TGTGCCAGCAGCGGAGGGCGGGCTGAGACCCAGTACTTC. It translates to CASSGGRAETQYF. Complete variable domain (other parts from reference TRBV11-2 and TRBJ2-5): EAGVAQSPRYKIIEKRQSVAFWCNPISGHATLYWYQQILGQGPKLLIQFQNNGVVDDSQLPKDRFSAERLKGVDSTLKIQPAKLEDSAVYLCASSGGRAETQYFGPGTRLLVL.

The chain employs TRBV18 and TRBJ1-2; 8 nucleotides line up with TRBD1. The trim removed 6 bases at V and 7 bases at J, leaving 10 bases unmatched. Germline V gives CDR1 KGHSH, CDR2 LQKENI. CDR3 length equals 14 residues. CDR3 residues: CASSAPGGVGGYTF. The CDR3 DNA sequence: TGTGCCAGCTCGGCCCCAGGGGGCGTCGGTGGCTACACCTTC.

In this sample, this clone turned up a few times. The same CDR3 arises from other DNA sequences in this sample as well. The rearrangement joins TRBV3-1 (or the pseudogene TRBV3-2) to TRBJ2-1; TRBD2 aligns across 9 bases. The germline V gene encodes CDR1 LGHDT and CDR2 YNNKEL (reference sequence). This CDR3 comprises 16 residues. V was pared by 1 base and J by 14 bases, with 15 bases of the junction left unmatched. CDR3 in DNA: TGTGCCAGCAGCCAAGGGGGCCTAGCGGGAAGGGCAGGGAAGTTCTTC. This gives the protein CASSQGGLAGRAGKFF.

The table lists this clone with a count of one. The gene calls are TRBV29-1 and TRBJ1-4; weak D call: TRBD1 (6 bases). CDR3 length: 15 amino acids. V dropped 7 bases and J dropped 3 bases, with 18 bases sitting between them. Germline V lookup: CDR1 SQVTM, CDR2 ANQGSEA. The CDR3 DNA reads as TGCAGCGCAAACGGGGGGGGCGCGTCTAATGAAAAACTGTTTTTT. It specifies CSANGGGASNEKLFF.